The source of this T cell receptor (beta chain) is a study of control samples from healthy donors and cancer patients. Germline values: CDR1 KGHSH, CDR2 LQKENI. The CDR3 sequence is 13 residues long. The V end was cut by 6 bases, the J end by 1 base, with 9 bases between. Method: immunoSEQ multiplex PCR; TCRdb's copy keeps in-frame clones and lacks some. The sample records around 150,000 clones, 70% to 90% being singletons. Sequenced sample: blood. The TCR comes from a young man in good health. The V gene is TRBV18, the J gene TRBJ1-1, with D hard to call. The CDR3 spells CASSRDKNTEAFF. The CDR3 nucleotides are TGTGCCAGCTCGCGGGATAAGAACACTGAAGCTTTCTTT.